This TCR beta chain was observed in a study of blood T cell repertoires in COVID-19. Study in general: Samples representing acute and convalescent COVID-19 were sourced from the United States, Italy and Spain.

As handled by the study authors: Amplified reference gene primers provided the basis for estimating nucleated cell counts. TCRdb keeps only in-frame clones here, not all; method: immunoSEQ multiplex PCR. For V, J and clone size, that table is used; D and trimming come from the DNA. The sample lists approximately 99,000 clones, around 88% occurring once. This CDR3 has 15 amino acids. Germline V gene lookup returns CDR1 MRHNA and CDR2 SNTAGT. V lost 7 bases and J lost 4; bases outside the gene matches: 12. The sample was peripheral blood. The TCR was taken from a man between 45 and 60 years old with COVID-19, enrolled during active disease. The gene calls are TRBV6-4 and TRBJ1-1; 7 nucleotides match TRBD1. CDR3 sequence (DNA): TGTGCCAGCAAACTAGAGGGGGCGGGTGTCACTGAAGCTTTCTTT. Translating gives CASKLEGAGVTEAFF.